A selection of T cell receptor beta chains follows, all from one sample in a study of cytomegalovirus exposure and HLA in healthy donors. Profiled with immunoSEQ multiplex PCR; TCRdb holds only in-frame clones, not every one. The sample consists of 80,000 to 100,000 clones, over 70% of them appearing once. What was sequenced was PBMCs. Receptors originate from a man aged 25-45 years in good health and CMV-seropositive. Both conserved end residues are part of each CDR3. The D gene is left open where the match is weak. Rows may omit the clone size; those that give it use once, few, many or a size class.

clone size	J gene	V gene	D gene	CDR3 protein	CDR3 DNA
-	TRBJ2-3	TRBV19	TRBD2	CASSRTSGGPGTQYF	TGTGCCAGTAGTCGGACTAGCGGGGGGCCAGGTACGCAGTATTTT
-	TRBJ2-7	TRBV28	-	CASSLRLYEQYF	TGTGCCAGCAGTTTACGACTCTACGAGCAGTACTTC
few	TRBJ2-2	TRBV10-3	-	CAISSDTGELFF	TGTGCCATCAGTTCAGACACCGGGGAGCTGTTTTTT
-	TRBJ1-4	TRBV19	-	CASSIWEGGEKLFF	TGTGCCAGTAGTATCTGGGAGGGGGGTGAAAAACTGTTTTTT
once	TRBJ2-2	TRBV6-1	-	CASSTGTRTGELFF	TGTGCCAGCAGTACAGGCACAAGGACCGGGGAGCTGTTTTTT
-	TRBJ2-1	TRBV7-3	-	CASSPGLLYNEQFF	TGTGCCAGCAGCCCGGGACTGCTCTACAATGAGCAGTTCTTC
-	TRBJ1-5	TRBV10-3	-	CAISDRDNNQPQHF	TGTGCCATCAGTGACCGGGACAACAATCAGCCCCAGCATTTT
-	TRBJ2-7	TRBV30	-	CAWNARADYEQYF	TGTGCCTGGAATGCCCGAGCGGACTACGAGCAGTACTTC
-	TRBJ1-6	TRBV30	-	CAWSPPRGSYNSPLHF	TGTGCCTGGAGTCCCCCGAGGGGGTCCTATAATTCACCCCTCCACTTT
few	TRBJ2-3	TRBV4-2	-	CASSQELTTDTQYF	TGTGCCAGCAGCCAAGAACTTACTACAGATACGCAGTATTTT
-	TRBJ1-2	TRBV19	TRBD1	CASSPGQGASGYTF	TGTGCCAGTAGTCCCGGACAGGGAGCCTCTGGCTACACCTTC
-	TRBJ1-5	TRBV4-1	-	CASSQDLDRSNQPQHF	TGCGCCAGCAGCCAAGATTTGGACAGATCCAATCAGCCCCAGCATTTT
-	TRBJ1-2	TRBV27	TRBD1	CASSWSGGAPYGYTF	TGTGCCAGCAGTTGGTCAGGGGGCGCGCCCTATGGCTACACCTTC
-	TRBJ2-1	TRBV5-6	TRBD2	CASSQGLAGRLYNEQFF	TGTGCCAGCAGCCAGGGACTAGCGGGGAGATTGTACAATGAGCAGTTCTTC
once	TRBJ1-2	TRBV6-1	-	CASGVQGEDYGYTF	TGTGCCAGCGGAGTACAGGGCGAGGACTATGGCTACACCTTC
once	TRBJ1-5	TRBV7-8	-	CASSLIASGQPQHF	TGTGCCAGCAGCTTAATCGCTAGTGGCCAGCCCCAGCATTTT
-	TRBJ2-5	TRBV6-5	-	CASSYSHGPRQETQYF	TGTGCCAGCAGTTACTCACATGGCCCTCGACAAGAGACCCAGTACTTC
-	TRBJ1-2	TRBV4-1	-	CASSQEPRQPHPF	TGCGCCAGCAGCCAAGAGCCTAGACAGCCCCACCCCTTC